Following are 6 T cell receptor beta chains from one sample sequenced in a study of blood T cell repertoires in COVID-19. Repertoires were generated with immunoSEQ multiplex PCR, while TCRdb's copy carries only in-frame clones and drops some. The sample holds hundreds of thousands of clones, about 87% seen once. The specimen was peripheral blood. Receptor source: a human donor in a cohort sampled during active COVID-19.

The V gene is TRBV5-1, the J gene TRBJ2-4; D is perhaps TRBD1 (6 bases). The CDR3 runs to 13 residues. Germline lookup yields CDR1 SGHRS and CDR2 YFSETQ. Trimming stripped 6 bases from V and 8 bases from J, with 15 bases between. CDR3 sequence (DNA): TGCGCCAGCAACTTAGGGGGAACGGACATTCAGTACTTC. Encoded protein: CASNLGGTDIQYF.

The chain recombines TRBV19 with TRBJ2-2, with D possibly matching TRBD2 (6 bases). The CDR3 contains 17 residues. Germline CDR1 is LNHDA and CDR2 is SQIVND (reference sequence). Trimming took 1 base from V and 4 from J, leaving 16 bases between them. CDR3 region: CASSIGGGLSPTGELFF. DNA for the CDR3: TGTGCCAGTAGTATAGGCGGAGGGCTTTCCCCCACCGGGGAGCTGTTTTTT.

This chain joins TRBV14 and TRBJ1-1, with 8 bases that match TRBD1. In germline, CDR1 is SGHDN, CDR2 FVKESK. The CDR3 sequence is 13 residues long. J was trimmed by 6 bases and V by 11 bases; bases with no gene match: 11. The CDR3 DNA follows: TGTGCCTGCAATAGGGCAGGGGGCCCTGAAGCTTTCTTT. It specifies CACNRAGGPEAFF.

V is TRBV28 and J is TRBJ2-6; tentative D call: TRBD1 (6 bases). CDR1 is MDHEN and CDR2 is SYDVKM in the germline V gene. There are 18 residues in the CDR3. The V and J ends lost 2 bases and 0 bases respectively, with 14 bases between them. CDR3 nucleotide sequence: TGTGCCAGCAGTTTAAGGAGACAGGAAAGCTCTGGGGCCAACGTCCTGACTTTC. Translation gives CASSLRRQESSGANVLTF.

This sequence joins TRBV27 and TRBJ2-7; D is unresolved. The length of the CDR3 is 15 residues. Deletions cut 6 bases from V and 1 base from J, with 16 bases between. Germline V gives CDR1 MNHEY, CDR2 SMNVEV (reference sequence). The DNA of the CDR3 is TGTGCCAGCAGGCAACAGATTTTCGAGTCCTACGAGCAGTACTTC. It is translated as CASRQQIFESYEQYF.

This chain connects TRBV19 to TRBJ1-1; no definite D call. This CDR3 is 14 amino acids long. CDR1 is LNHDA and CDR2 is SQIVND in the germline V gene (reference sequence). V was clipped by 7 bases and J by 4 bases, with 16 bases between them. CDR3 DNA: TGTGCCAGTAAGGCAGCGGTAGAAGGCACTGAAGCTTTCTTT. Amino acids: CASKAAVEGTEAFF.